The 8 T cell receptor beta chains listed next were all sequenced from one sample in a study of hypomethylating agent response in myelodysplastic syndrome. Sequencing was performed with immunoSEQ multiplex PCR; in TCRdb, only in-frame clones are kept and a portion is missing. The table shows about 5,100 clones, with about 80% occurring only once. Material: bone marrow, obtained before or after starting hypomethylating agent treatment for myelodysplastic syndrome (not recorded which). The receptors were sampled from a human donor with myelodysplastic syndrome.

This sequence joins TRBV7-6 and TRBJ2-1; 9 bases agree with TRBD1. The CDR3 runs 16 residues. The germline V gene has CDR1 SGHVS and CDR2 FNYEAQ. The V gene end was trimmed by 5 bases and the J gene end by 9 bases; junction bases not matched to a gene: 14. The CDR3 sequence: CASSSPGQGFLTEQFF. The CDR3 nucleotides read TGTGCCAGCAGCAGTCCGGGACAGGGATTTTTGACTGAGCAGTTCTTC.

This sequence joins TRBV5-8 and TRBJ2-7; D is perhaps TRBD2 (6 bases). Germline V gene data show CDR1 as SGHTS and CDR2 as YDEGEE. CDR3 size: 15 residues. The V end lost 3 bases, the J end lost 2 bases, and 15 bases lay between the germline ends. In DNA, the CDR3 is TGTGCCAGCAGCTCTTGGGGTAGCGGCACCTACGAGCAGTACTTC. Translating it yields CASSSWGSGTYEQYF. Drawing the rest from reference TRBV5-8 and TRBJ2-7, the complete variable domain is EAGVTQSPTHLIKTRGQQATLRCSPISGHTSVYWYQQALGLGLQFLLWYDEGEERNRGNFPPRFSGRQFPNYSSELNVNALELEDSALYLCASSSWGSGTYEQYFGPGTRLTVT.

This clone appeared once. DNA for the CDR3: TGTGCCAGCAGTGAAGCGCTTGAGGGGCCAAGGGAGCAGTACTTC. Protein sequence: CASSEALEGPREQYF. The genes are TRBV6-1 and TRBJ2-5, with D perhaps TRBD1 or TRBD2 (5 bases each). CDR1 MNHNS and CDR2 SASEGT come from the germline V gene. V was clipped by 0 bases and J by 11 bases, with 19 bases between them. The CDR3 is 15 amino acids.

This clone is a singleton in its sample. The V gene is TRBV2, the J gene TRBJ2-2; D not resolved. The ends were cut back, 7 bases at V and 5 bases at J, with 11 bases in the middle. This CDR3 comprises 13 residues. The germline V gene encodes CDR1 SNHLY and CDR2 FYNNEI. The CDR3 spells CASTGRDTGELFF. CDR3 nucleotide sequence: TGTGCCAGCACCGGTAGGGATACCGGGGAGCTGTTTTTT. Using reference TRBV2 and TRBJ2-2 for the parts outside the CDR3, the full variable domain is EPEVTQTPSHQVTQMGQEVILRCVPISNHLYFYWYRQILGQKVEFLVSFYNNEISEKSEIFDDQFSVERPDGSNFTLKIRSTKLEDSAMYFCASTGRDTGELFFGEGSRLTVL.

V is TRBV19 and J is TRBJ1-2, with 8 bases that match TRBD1. Looked up from germline, CDR1 is LNHDA and CDR2 is SQIVND (reference sequence). The V and J ends lost 3 bases and 5 bases, in that order; junction bases with no gene match: 8. The CDR3 runs 15 residues. DNA for the CDR3: TGTGCCAGTAGTATGCAACAGGGGGACCCTTATGGCTACACCTTC. It codes for CASSMQQGDPYGYTF.

This sequence joins TRBV7-2 and TRBJ2-7, with 8 bases that match TRBD1. The V segment lost 5 bases and the J segment 5 bases; nucleotides outside the gene matches: 8. The CDR3 has 14 amino acids. Germline CDR1 reads SGHTA; CDR2 reads FQGNSA. In DNA, the CDR3 is TGTGCCAGCAGCGACGGACAGGGAGCTGACGAGCAGTACTTC. This codes for CASSDGQGADEQYF.

The chain links TRBV4-1 to TRBJ2-2; D is unresolved. V lost 2 bases, J lost 6 bases, and 16 bases lay in between. CDR1 is MGHRA and CDR2 is YSYEKL in the germline V gene. The CDR3 totals 16 residues. For the CDR3, the DNA is TGCGCCAGCAGCCAAAACACCAACTTGGGTGCCGGGGAGCTGTTTTTT. Protein product: CASSQNTNLGAGELFF.

This rearrangement joins TRBV6-5 to TRBJ1-6, with no clear D. V was shortened by 1 base and J by 8 bases, with 3 bases between the two germline ends. CDR1 MNHEY and CDR2 SVGAGI come from the germline V gene. The CDR3 runs to 12 residues. This chain's CDR3 is CASSYLDSPLHF. The CDR3 DNA reads as TGTGCCAGCAGTTACTTAGATTCACCCCTCCACTTT.